This TCR beta chain was retrieved from a study of shared clonotypes between healthy human individuals. Germline assignment: CDR1 MNHNS and CDR2 SASEGT. The CDR3 runs 14 residues. V shed 2 bases and J shed 3 bases, with 10 bases lying between them. Naivety among CD8 cells was defined by CD45RO negativity and positive CCR7 selection, thereby excluding terminally differentiated effector memory CD45RA+ cells. All donors were Caucasian adults living in Nashville, Tennessee. The data were produced by immunoSEQ multiplex PCR, yet TCRdb's version contains in-frame clones alone and is incomplete. The sample has some 740,000 clones, more than 85% seen once; the top ten hold around 24%.

The sample consisted of naive CD8+ T cells sorted from blood. The TCR comes from a man aged 25 to 40 in good health. The chain has TRBV6-1 and TRBJ1-1, with unresolved D. The CDR3 sequence is CASSESVKDTEAFF. CDR3 in DNA: TGTGCCAGCAGTGAATCTGTGAAAGACACTGAAGCTTTCTTT.